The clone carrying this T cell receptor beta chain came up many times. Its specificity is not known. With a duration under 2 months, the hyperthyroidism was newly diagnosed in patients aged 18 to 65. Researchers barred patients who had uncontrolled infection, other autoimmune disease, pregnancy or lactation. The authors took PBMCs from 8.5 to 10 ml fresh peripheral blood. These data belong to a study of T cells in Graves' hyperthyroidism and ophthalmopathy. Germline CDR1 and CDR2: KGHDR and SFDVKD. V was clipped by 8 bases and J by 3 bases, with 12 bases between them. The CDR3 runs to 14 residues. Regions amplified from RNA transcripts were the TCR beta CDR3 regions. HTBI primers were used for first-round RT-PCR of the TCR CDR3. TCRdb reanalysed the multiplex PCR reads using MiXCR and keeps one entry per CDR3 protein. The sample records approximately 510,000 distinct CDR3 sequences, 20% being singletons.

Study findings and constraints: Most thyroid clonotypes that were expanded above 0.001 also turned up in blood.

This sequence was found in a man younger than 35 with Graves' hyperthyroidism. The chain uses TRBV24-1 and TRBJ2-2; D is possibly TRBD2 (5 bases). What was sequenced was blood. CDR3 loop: CATTGPGDTGELFF. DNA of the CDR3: TGTGCCACCACCGGGCCCGGGGACACCGGGGAGCTGTTTTTT.